Listed here are 10 T cell receptor beta chains from one sample, sequenced in a study of graft-versus-host responses after intestinal transplantation. Antigens for these TCRs are unknown. Data came from immunoSEQ multiplex PCR; TCRdb stores just in-frame clones and leaves some out. The sample contains approximately 89,000 clones, about 93% of which appear only once. This material consisted of unstimulated CD4+ T cells sorted from spleen or lymph node cells, taken before intestinal transplant. The receptors derive from a human donor who received an intestinal transplant.

The V and J genes are TRBV5-4 and TRBJ1-1; 9 nucleotides line up with TRBD1. From germline, CDR1 is SGHNT and CDR2 YYREEE (reference sequence). This CDR3 spans 14 amino acids. The trim removed 5 bases at V and 4 bases at J, leaving 6 bases unmatched. CDR3 protein: CASRGTGLGTEAFF. The CDR3 coding sequence is TGTGCCAGCAGGGGGACAGGGCTTGGCACTGAAGCTTTCTTT.

CDR3 nucleotide sequence: TGTGCCAGCAGCTTAGAAGGCGGTTATCAGCCCCAGCATTTT. The encoded protein is CASSLEGGYQPQHF. The J gene is TRBJ1-5, the V gene TRBV7-2; D gene unclear. V was trimmed by 1 base and J by 5 bases, leaving 9 bases between them. Germline V gene data show CDR1 as SGHTA and CDR2 as FQGNSA. The CDR3 totals 14 residues.

This clone was seen only once. The chain joins TRBV11-3 to TRBJ1-1, with D possibly being TRBD1 (5 bases). There are 16 residues in the CDR3. Trimming removed 0 bases at V and 0 bases at J, with 11 bases between. The germline CDR1 and CDR2 sequences are SGHNT and YENEEA. CDR3: CASSLETDFMNTEAFF. As DNA, the CDR3 is TGTGCCAGCAGCTTAGAGACAGATTTCATGAACACTGAAGCTTTCTTT. Full variable domain (outside the CDR3, taken from reference TRBV11-3 and TRBJ1-1): EAGVVQSPRYKIIEKKQPVAFWCNPISGHNTLYWYLQNLGQGPELLIRYENEEAVDDSQLPKDRFSAERLKGVDSTLKIQPAELGDSAVYLCASSLETDFMNTEAFFGQGTRLTVV.

The gene calls are TRBV6-1 and TRBJ2-5; TRBD2 agrees at 8 bases. With the DNA end fitting TRBJ2-7 better, the J assignment may be wrong. This CDR3 comprises 15 residues. Germline CDR1 MNHNS, CDR2 SASEGT. This chain's CDR3 is CASSEVGLAVYEQYF. The CDR3 bases are TGTGCCAGCAGTGAAGTTGGACTAGCCGTCTACGAGCAGTACTTC.

This rearrangement joins TRBV4-2 to TRBJ1-2, with D maybe TRBD1 (5 bases). Trimming left V 0 bases short and J 4 bases short, with 15 bases between. Germline assignment: CDR1 LGHNA and CDR2 YNFKEQ. This CDR3 is built from 16 residues. CDR3 amino acids: CASSQEVGARGYGYTF. CDR3 coding DNA: TGTGCCAGCAGCCAAGAGGTTGGGGCAAGGGGCTATGGCTACACCTTC.

For the CDR3, the DNA is TGTGCCAGCAGTGAACGGGGGGAGGCCCACTCCTGGTACTTC. It specifies CASSERGEAHSWYF. This chain connects TRBV25-1 to TRBJ2-5; 7 bases line up with TRBD2. CDR1 MGHDK and CDR2 SYGVNS come from the germline V gene. The CDR3 extends over 14 amino acids. Trimming took 2 bases from V and 13 from J; bases not matched to a gene: 13.

Only one count was recorded for this clone. This CDR3 reads CSVKFHTGEQFF. CDR3 bases: TGCAGCGTTAAATTCCACACGGGTGAGCAGTTCTTC. The chain combines TRBV29-1 with TRBJ2-1; D ambiguous. The CDR3 spans 12 residues. CDR1 SQVTM and CDR2 ANQGSEA come from the germline V gene. The V gene lost 5 bases and the J gene lost 9 bases, with 14 bases spanning the gap.

This rearrangement joins TRBV5-1 to TRBJ1-2; possible D gene TRBD1, 5 bases. The CDR3 loop spans 13 amino acids. Germline CDR1 is SGHRS and CDR2 is YFSETQ. Trimming removed 5 bases from V and 5 bases from J, with 13 bases in between. The CDR3 here is CASRQGEVYGYTF. The CDR3, as DNA: TGCGCCAGCAGACAAGGGGAGGTATATGGCTACACCTTC.

This clone is a singleton in its sample. The V gene is TRBV6-6, the J gene TRBJ2-7; D not resolved. The CDR3 is 13 residues long. The germline CDR1 and CDR2 sequences are MNHNY and SVGAGI (reference sequence). Trimming took off 0 bases at V and 6 bases at J, with 9 bases between the two ends. Here the CDR3 reads CASSYSSSSEQYF. The CDR3 nucleotides are TGTGCCAGCAGTTACTCTTCATCCAGCGAGCAGTACTTC.

The chain links TRBV30 to TRBJ2-2; 8 nucleotides line up with TRBD2. This CDR3 has 15 amino acids. Germline CDR1 and CDR2: GTSNPN and SVGIG (reference sequence). The ends lost 3 bases at V and 3 bases at J; junction bases unmatched: 6. The CDR3 region has the DNA TGTGCCTGGAGAATCGGGACTAGATACACCGGGGAGCTGTTTTTT. It yields the protein CAWRIGTRYTGELFF.